The 9 T cell receptor beta chains given below trace back to one sample, sequenced in a study of blood T cell repertoires in COVID-19. Measured with immunoSEQ multiplex PCR; TCRdb has only the in-frame clones, and not every one. Counted here are about 80,000 clones, 90% occurring once; the ten biggest clones make up 4.3%. The specimen sequenced was peripheral blood. The receptor set was obtained from a woman of 80 years or more with active or convalescent COVID-19.

V gene TRBV12-3 or TRBV12-4 combines with J gene TRBJ2-5; D is perhaps TRBD1 (5 bases). CDR3 length: 13 residues. V lost 6 bases, J lost 0 bases, and 8 bases lay in between. Here the CDR3 reads CASRKDNQETQYF. Written as DNA, the CDR3 is TGTGCCAGCAGGAAGGACAACCAAGAGACCCAGTACTTC.

This sequence joins TRBV25-1 and TRBJ2-2; D might be TRBD2 (5 bases). The length of the CDR3 is 14 residues. Per the germline V gene, CDR1 is MGHDK and CDR2 is SYGVNS. V dropped 7 bases and J dropped 1 base, with 10 bases sitting between them. The CDR3 region is CASTSSGNTGELFF. In nucleotides, the CDR3 is TGTGCCAGCACCTCGAGCGGGAACACCGGGGAGCTGTTTTTT.

The chain employs TRBV15 and TRBJ1-4; D possibly corresponds to TRBD1 (6 bases). Germline V gives CDR1 LNHNV, CDR2 YYDKDF (reference sequence). CDR3 length: 15 amino acids. The V and J ends lost 2 bases and 7 bases respectively, with 14 bases between them. CDR3 DNA: TGTGCCACCAGCAGAACGGGACAACCGAGTGAAAAACTGTTTTTT. Translated: CATSRTGQPSEKLFF.

The genes are TRBV14 and TRBJ2-3; 11 bases are a match to TRBD2. V trimming: 0 bases; J trimming: 4 bases; junction bases outside the gene matches: 3. The CDR3 covers 16 residues. The germline CDR1 and CDR2 sequences are SGHDN and FVKESK. The CDR3 spells CASSQDLSGRADTQYF. CDR3 in DNA: TGTGCCAGCAGCCAAGATCTTAGCGGGAGGGCAGATACGCAGTATTTT.

The chain joins TRBV27 to TRBJ2-5; 7 nucleotides line up with TRBD1. From germline, CDR1 is MNHEY and CDR2 SMNVEV (reference sequence). This CDR3 contains 14 residues. V lost 5 bases to trimming and J lost 5 bases; unmatched junction nucleotides: 8. CDR3 bases: TGTGCCAGCAGTCAGACAGGGTGGAGGGAGACCCAGTACTTC. Protein sequence: CASSQTGWRETQYF.

This clone was seen a single time. The chain has TRBV6-2 or TRBV6-3 and TRBJ1-1; no definite D call. Trimming took off 6 bases at V and 1 base at J, with 12 bases between the two ends. This CDR3 comprises 14 residues. Germline lookup yields CDR1 MNHEY and CDR2 SVGEGT. The CDR3 sequence: CASSYPVRNTEAFF. The DNA for the CDR3 is TGTGCCAGCAGCTATCCGGTTCGGAACACTGAAGCTTTCTTT.

The CDR3, as DNA: TGTGCCAGCAGCGACAGCGGGAGGCCGATCTACGAGCAGTACTTC. Protein sequence: CASSDSGRPIYEQYF. V and J are TRBV11-2 and TRBJ2-7; 9 positions match TRBD2. The length of the CDR3 is 15 residues. V shed 5 bases, J shed 3 bases, and the junction held 8 bases outside the gene matches. Germline CDR1 SGHAT, CDR2 FQNNGV. The whole variable domain, remainder taken from reference TRBV11-2 and TRBJ2-7, is EAGVAQSPRYKIIEKRQSVAFWCNPISGHATLYWYQQILGQGPKLLIQFQNNGVVDDSQLPKDRFSAERLKGVDSTLKIQPAKLEDSAVYLCASSDSGRPIYEQYFGPGTRLTVT.

This chain joins TRBV5-5 and TRBJ1-6, with D perhaps TRBD1 (6 bases). The CDR3 loop spans 13 amino acids. CDR1 SGHKS and CDR2 YYEKEE come from the germline V gene (reference sequence). Trimming took 5 bases from V and 8 from J, leaving 11 bases between them. DNA of the CDR3: TGTGCCAGCAGTTACCCAGGGGATTCACCCCTCCACTTT. It encodes CASSYPGDSPLHF.

This clone was seen only a few times. This sequence joins TRBV11-2 and TRBJ2-3; 15 nucleotides align to TRBD2. Germline V gives CDR1 SGHAT, CDR2 FQNNGV. Germline trimming cut 5 bases from V and 3 bases from J; bases unmatched to any gene: 6. The CDR3 sequence is 17 residues long. The DNA for the CDR3 is TGTGCCAGCAGCCCACGGACTAGCGGGAGGGCAACAGATACGCAGTATTTT. It yields the protein CASSPRTSGRATDTQYF. Full variable domain (missing parts from reference TRBV11-2 and TRBJ2-3): EAGVAQSPRYKIIEKRQSVAFWCNPISGHATLYWYQQILGQGPKLLIQFQNNGVVDDSQLPKDRFSAERLKGVDSTLKIQPAKLEDSAVYLCASSPRTSGRATDTQYFGPGTRLTVL.